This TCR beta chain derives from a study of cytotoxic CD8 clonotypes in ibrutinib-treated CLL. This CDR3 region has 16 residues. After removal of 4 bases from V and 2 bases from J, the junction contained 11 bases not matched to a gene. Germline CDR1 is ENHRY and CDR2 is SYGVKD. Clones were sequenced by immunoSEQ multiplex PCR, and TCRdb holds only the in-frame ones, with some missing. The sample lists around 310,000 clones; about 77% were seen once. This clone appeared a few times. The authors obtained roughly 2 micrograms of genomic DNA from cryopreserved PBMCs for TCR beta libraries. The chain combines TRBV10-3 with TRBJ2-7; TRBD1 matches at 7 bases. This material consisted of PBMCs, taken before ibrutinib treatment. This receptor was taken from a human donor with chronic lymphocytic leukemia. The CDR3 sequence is CAISGETGQRAYEQYF. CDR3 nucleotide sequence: TGTGCCATCAGTGGCGAGACAGGGCAAAGGGCCTACGAGCAGTACTTC.